This T cell receptor beta chain was sequenced in a study of blood T cell repertoires in COVID-19 (dated by TCRdb to the early 2020s). General notes on the study: Samples covering the acute and convalescent phases of COVID-19 were provided by collaborators in the United States, Italy and Spain. The prospective study material was composed of cDNA or gDNA derived from T cells, B-cell-depleted T cells, or PBMCs. The dataset comprised deeply sampled blood TCRbeta repertoires from subjects exposed to, actively infected with, or recovered from COVID-19. The repertoires were released in a freely available public database meant as a resource for research on the immune response to SARS-CoV-2. Samples were obtained from the ongoing ImmuneRACE study (first 160 participants) and from 1,000 to 1,500 subjects provided by 6 global collaborators. A de-identified subject ID, COVID-19 status, age in years and sex were almost always included in the sample metadata. Where available, HLA class I and class II types were taken from metadata supplied by the sample provider and were not determined by assay-based typing. The study at large found these results: The amount of clinical and demographic metadata varied by source and participant and was provided uncurated.

Remarks on this clone: No cognate antigen has been identified for it. The input lacks base qualities; no much larger clone sits a single base away.

One collaborating source in Seattle enrolled patients while the patients were actively infected and followed the patients over time throughout the course of disease. Collaborating institutions collected whole blood in K2EDTA tubes following their own protocols. For TCRbeta analysis, collaborators shipped samples as frozen whole blood, isolated PBMCs, or DNA extracted from either of those sample types. The immunoSEQ Assay, a bias-controlled multiplex PCR, was used to amplify TCRbeta CDR3 regions from genomic DNA. The original pipeline was this. Nucleated cell counts per sample were estimated from amplification of reference gene primers within the assay. To quantify the absolute abundance of each unique TCRbeta CDR3 rearrangement, sequence reads were collapsed and filtered. For each sample, productive Simpson clonality was calculated by taking the square root of Simpson's diversity index across productive rearrangements. The immuneACCESS repertoire file appears here via TCRdb, limited to in-frame rearrangements. These files lack a portion of the clones; in checked studies, under half of the deficit traces to unresolved V genes, and the cause of the others is not known. Clone size and V and J calls were adopted from that table, with D and trimming inferred from the DNA. The sample yields roughly 230,000 clones; about nine tenths were counted once. The biggest ten clones account for about 0.79% of the sample.

The TCR originated in a man in his thirties or forties with COVID-19, enrolled during active disease. Sequencing was carried out using peripheral blood.

The CDR3 reads as follows: CASSLVGQGLNYGYTF. The base sequence is TGTGCCAGCAGCCTAGTGGGACAGGGTCTGAACTATGGCTACACCTTC. Recombination joined TRBV5-4 with TRBJ1-2, with 9 central nucleotides matching TRBD1. V and J are trimmed by 4 bases and 2 bases, and the gene matches miss 9 bases of the junction. Looking up the germline V gene (reference sequence) yields CDR1 SGHNT and CDR2 YYREEE. The CDR3 goes from the cysteine to the phenylalanine over 16 residues. CDR3 DNA is the only sequence kept; it has 48 bases, read in frame from the first base.